Sequencing of this T cell receptor (beta chain) was carried out in a study of T cell changes during pregnancy in multiple sclerosis. Germline V gene lookup returns CDR1 SEHNR and CDR2 FQNEAQ (reference sequence). V shed 2 bases and J 10 bases; nucleotides not matched to a gene: 9. This CDR3 comprises 15 residues. Sequenced by immunoSEQ multiplex PCR; TCRdb stores in-frame clones only, minus some. The sample has about 40,000 clones, just over 90% seen once. Sample: peripheral blood, taken before pregnancy. The clonotype originates from a female donor with multiple sclerosis, enrolled in a pregnancy study. The chain joins TRBV7-9 to TRBJ2-7; TRBD1 matches 12 bases. CDR3 region: CASSLSRDRGQSQYF. The CDR3 DNA reads as TGTGCCAGCAGCTTATCGAGGGACAGGGGGCAGAGCCAGTACTTC.